These T cell receptor beta chains were read from a single sample in a study of T cells in Graves' hyperthyroidism and ophthalmopathy. Each CDR3 protein is one row after TCRdb ran MiXCR on the multiplex PCR reads. The sample has a few hundred thousand distinct CDR3 sequences, 15% to 18% seen once; the top ten hold around 6.6%. The source material was blood. These receptor sequences come from a woman aged 25 to 39 with Graves' hyperthyroidism. CDR3s include the opening cysteine and the closing phenylalanine or tryptophan. The order of the fields is clone size, V gene, J gene, D gene, CDR3 DNA, CDR3 protein. The D gene is left open where the match is weak. Size is stated for part of the rows, as once, few or many counts, or as a class when the clone is expanded.

.	TRBV25-1	TRBJ1-1	TRBD1	TGTGCCAGCGGACAGGGGTCGGTGAACACTGAAGCTTTCTTT	CASGQGSVNTEAFF
.	TRBV6-9	TRBJ1-5	.	TGTGCCAGCAGTTATACACAGGGAATCAATCAGCCCCAGCATTTT	CASSYTQGINQPQHF
many	TRBV3-1	TRBJ2-1	TRBD2	TGTGCCAGCAGAATAACTACTAGCGGGATCAATGAGCAGTTCTTC	CASRITTSGINEQFF
many	TRBV6-2/TRBV6-3	TRBJ1-1	TRBD1	TGTGCCAGCAGTTACTCAATGGGACAGGGGGCATCGGAAGCTTTCTTT	CASSYSMGQGASEAFF
many	TRBV27	TRBJ2-3	.	TGTGCCAGCAGTATCCTTAGCACAGATACGCAGTATTTT	CASSILSTDTQYF
.	TRBV19	TRBJ2-7	TRBD1	TGTGCCAGTAGCCAACAGGGGTTCTACGAGCAGTACTTC	CASSQQGFYEQYF
few	TRBV27	TRBJ2-6	.	TGTGCCAGCAGAGATGGGAGCTCTCCTTCTGGGGCCAACGTCCTGACTTTC	CASRDGSSPSGANVLTF
.	TRBV28	TRBJ2-7	TRBD1	TGTGCCACCCAATCAGGGGGCCGGTCCTACGAGCAGTACTTC	CATQSGGRSYEQYF
many	TRBV5-1	TRBJ2-5	TRBD2	TGCGCCAGCAGCTTGGATGGGACTAGCGGGAGAGAGACCCAGTACTTC	CASSLDGTSGRETQYF
few	TRBV5-1	TRBJ2-4	TRBD1	TGCGCCAGCAGCGTCGGGACAGGCGGGGCCAAAAACATTCAGTACTTC	CASSVGTGGAKNIQYF
few	TRBV27	TRBJ2-7	.	TGTGCCAGCAGGGGAGCGGCACTGGGGCGCGCCGAGCAGTACTTC	CASRGAALGRAEQYF
many	TRBV28	TRBJ2-1	TRBD1	TGTGCCAGCAGTTTTGGGGCAAACAGGGGGGATGAGCAGTTCTTC	CASSFGANRGDEQFF
.	TRBV10-3	TRBJ1-5	TRBD1	TGTGCCATCAGTGGACAGGGCGAACAGCCCCAGCATTTT	CAISGQGEQPQHF
many	TRBV6-1	TRBJ2-7	.	TGTGCCAGCAGTGCCGGCAGGGGCGAGCAGTACTTC	CASSAGRGEQYF
.	TRBV14	TRBJ1-4	.	TGTGCCAGCAGCCAAGATGGGCTCACGGAGGTTGGTGAAAAACTGTTTTTT	CASSQDGLTEVGEKLFF
.	TRBV6-4	TRBJ2-7	TRBD2	TGTGCCAGCAGTGATTCGGGGGGCGAGCAGTACTTC	CASSDSGGEQYF
.	TRBV4-1	TRBJ2-3	.	TGCGCCAGCAGCCAAGATCCTGGTATCGATACGCAGTATTTT	CASSQDPGIDTQYF
many	TRBV20-1	TRBJ2-7	TRBD2	TGCAGTGCTTCGGGTACTAGCGGGAGTGTTGTCTACGAGCAGTACTTC	CSASGTSGSVVYEQYF
few	TRBV4-2	TRBJ2-3	TRBD2	TGTGCCAGCAGCCAAGATGGTGGACTAGCGGGAGGTACAGATACGCAGTATTTT	CASSQDGGLAGGTDTQYF
many	TRBV5-1	TRBJ1-1	.	TGCGCCAGCAGCTTTAGCACGCGGACTGAAGCTTTCTTT	CASSFSTRTEAFF
.	TRBV20-1	TRBJ2-1	.	TGCAGTGCCGCTCCGGGGCCCCAAGGTGAGCAGTTCTTC	CSAAPGPQGEQFF
many	TRBV6-2/TRBV6-3	TRBJ2-7	TRBD2	TGTGCCAGCAGTCGACCGGGACTAGCGGGGACTTATACCTACGAGCAGTACTTC	CASSRPGLAGTYTYEQYF
.	TRBV6-1	TRBJ1-1	.	TGTGCCAGCAGTGGTTTGATTGGTCGGGGCAACGCTGAAGCTTTCTTT	CASSGLIGRGNAEAFF
.	TRBV9	TRBJ1-2	TRBD1	TGTGCCAGTAGTCAGGGGGCCAGGCTCGAGGATGGCTACACCTTC	CASSQGARLEDGYTF
many	TRBV28	TRBJ1-3	TRBD1	TGTGCCAGCAGTTTACTGACCGTCGGGACAGTACGAGAACCTGGAAACACCATATATTTT	CASSLLTVGTVREPGNTIYF
.	TRBV19	TRBJ1-2	TRBD1	TGTGCCAGTAGTCCAAATCTCCTGGACAGGCTCTATGGCTACACCTTC	CASSPNLLDRLYGYTF
few	TRBV19	TRBJ2-7	TRBD2	TGTGCCAGTAGTAGAACGGGACTAGCCTACGAGCAGTACTTC	CASSRTGLAYEQYF
.	TRBV2	TRBJ2-2	TRBD1	TGTGCCAGCAGGGAACAGGGGACCGGGGAGCTGTTTTTT	CASREQGTGELFF
many	TRBV6-2/TRBV6-3	TRBJ2-2	.	TGTGCCAGCAGTTACTCGAGCACCGGGGAGCTGTTTTTT	CASSYSSTGELFF
many	TRBV7-9	TRBJ2-1	.	TGTGCCAGCAGCTTAGGGGTATCGTCCTACAATGAGCAGTTCTTC	CASSLGVSSYNEQFF
many	TRBV28	TRBJ2-7	.	TGTGCCAGCAGTTATGGGCGGTACGAGCAGTACTTC	CASSYGRYEQYF
many	TRBV10-3	TRBJ2-5	.	TGTGCCATCAGTGAGTCGTATCGGACCTTGGAGACCCAGTACTTC	CAISESYRTLETQYF
many	TRBV24-1	TRBJ2-1	.	TGTGCCACCAGTGATGTGACAGGATCTTACAATGAGCAGTTCTTC	CATSDVTGSYNEQFF
.	TRBV7-3	TRBJ2-2	TRBD2	TGTGCCAGCAGCGATAGCGGGTCCGGGGAGCTGTTTTTT	CASSDSGSGELFF
many	TRBV6-5	TRBJ2-7	.	TGTGCCAGCAGTTACGTGTTAATGGGGAACGAGCAGTACTTC	CASSYVLMGNEQYF
many	TRBV6-5	TRBJ2-1	.	TGTGCCAGCAGTTACTTATCGGACAATGAGCAGTTCTTC	CASSYLSDNEQFF
.	TRBV29-1	TRBJ2-2	TRBD1	TGCAGCGTTACTCCGGGACAGGGCACCGGGGAGCTGTTTTTT	CSVTPGQGTGELFF
.	TRBV6-1	TRBJ1-1	.	TGTGCCAGCAAAAACGAGGATGTCAGCCCTGAAGCTTTCTTT	CASKNEDVSPEAFF
.	TRBV2	TRBJ2-1	.	TGTGCCAGCACGCGTAGGGGTACGGAGACTGAGCAGTTCTTC	CASTRRGTETEQFF
many	TRBV6-2/TRBV6-3	TRBJ2-1	.	TGTGCCAGCAGTTACTCGGGGCAGTACAATGAGCAGTTCTTC	CASSYSGQYNEQFF
many	TRBV28	TRBJ2-4	.	TGTGCCAGCAGGGCAGACCTAGCCAAAAACATTCAGTACTTC	CASRADLAKNIQYF
.	TRBV29-1	TRBJ1-2	.	TGCAGCGTCCTGACAGGAAGCTATGGCTACACCTTC	CSVLTGSYGYTF
many	TRBV3-1	TRBJ2-7	.	TGTGCCAGCAGCCAAGCTGTCAGACCCTACGAGCAGTACTTC	CASSQAVRPYEQYF
many	TRBV3-1	TRBJ2-1	.	TGTGCCAGCAGCCAAGCCGATGAGCAGTTCTTC	CASSQADEQFF
.	TRBV15	TRBJ1-1	.	TGTGCCACCAGCAGACAGACAGACACTGAAGCTTTCTTT	CATSRQTDTEAFF
.	TRBV29-1	TRBJ2-1	.	TGCAGCGTTCAGGGGGGGACACCTCCCTACAATGAGCAGTTCTTC	CSVQGGTPPYNEQFF
.	TRBV25-1	TRBJ1-1	.	TGTGCCAGCAGGTCCCTTAGCGCTGAAGCTTTCTTT	CASRSLSAEAFF
.	TRBV12-3/TRBV12-4	TRBJ1-5	TRBD1	TGTGCCAGCAGTTTAAACAGGGGACTCCAAGTGAATCAGCCCCAGCATTTT	CASSLNRGLQVNQPQHF
many	TRBV5-1	TRBJ2-7	TRBD1	TGCGCCAGCAGCGGACGAACAGGGGCTTCGGTCTTCGAGCAGTACTTC	CASSGRTGASVFEQYF
few	TRBV5-1	TRBJ2-1	.	TGCGCCAGCAGCTTGGCAGGACTGAGTGAGCAGTTCTTC	CASSLAGLSEQFF
.	TRBV2	TRBJ1-3	TRBD1	TGTGCCAGCAGTGAAAGGGGACAGGGAGGAAACACCATATATTTT	CASSERGQGGNTIYF
.	TRBV3-1	TRBJ1-5	TRBD1	TGTGCCAGCAGCCAGCCCACAGGGGGCTGCAATCAGCCCCAGCATTTT	CASSQPTGGCNQPQHF
.	TRBV28	TRBJ2-7	.	TGTGCCAGCATAGGTACCTCCTACGAGCAGTACTTC	CASIGTSYEQYF
few	TRBV3-1	TRBJ2-7	.	TGTGCCAGCAGCCTCAGACAGCTAAGACCCTACGAGCAGTACTTC	CASSLRQLRPYEQYF
many	TRBV7-3	TRBJ2-7	TRBD2	TGTGCCAGCAGCCCGGGGACTAGCGGGCAAAACGAGCAGTACTTC	CASSPGTSGQNEQYF